This entry is about one T cell receptor (beta chain). Its cognate antigen is unknown. This entry is derived from a study of blood T cells in healthy people across ages. Study results and caveats: As age increased, TCR beta diversity per million T cells fell in a roughly linear fashion.

Next came a second PCR, run for about 6 to 12 cycles, which used a sample-barcoded 5' primer along with a J-beta primer mix. TCRdb ran MiXCR on the 5' RACE reads and lists one entry per CDR3 protein. There are about 730,000 distinct CDR3 sequences in the sample; approximately 39% occur only once, and approximately 22% lies in the top ten. Healthy individuals of Caucasian origin from Russia, aged roughly 6 to 95, served as donors. CDR3 length equals 14 residues. In germline, CDR1 is DFQATT, CDR2 SNEGSKA (reference sequence). Unmatched junction bases numbered 7, after V lost 1 base and J lost 5 bases. The receptor was isolated from a woman aged 60 to 75 in good health. Specimen: blood. The rearrangement joins TRBV20-1 to TRBJ2-5; 7 positions match TRBD1. The CDR3 DNA sequence: TGCAGTGCTAGAGGAGCGACAGGGCCCGAGACCCAGTACTTC. Protein: CSARGATGPETQYF.